Ten or more counts support the clone carrying this TCR beta chain. Investigators amplified TCR beta CDR3 regions from RNA transcripts. Following a first-round RT-PCR that used HTBI primers, a second-round multiplex PCR was carried out. Via MiXCR, TCRdb re-called the multiplex PCR reads, giving one row per CDR3 protein. The repertoire includes 350,000 to 400,000 distinct CDR3 sequences, around 19% of them detected once, and 1.5% to 2% sits in the top ten. The data derive from a study of Graves' ophthalmopathy and Graves' hyperthyroidism. If patients had other autoimmune diseases, uncontrolled infections, pregnancy or lactation, they were excluded. Germline V CDR1 and CDR2: SGHRS, YFSETQ. The V and J ends lost 4 bases and 5 bases respectively, with 15 bases between them. This CDR3 is 14 amino acids long.

Source material: peripheral blood. The gene calls are TRBV5-1 and TRBJ1-1; tentative D call: TRBD1 (6 bases). This clonotype originated in a woman aged 18 to 35 with Graves' ophthalmopathy. CDR3 DNA sequence: TGCGCCAGCAGCGCCCGACAGGACCGAACTGAAGCTTTCTTT. Encoded protein: CASSARQDRTEAFF.